The source of this T cell receptor beta chain is a study of siplizumab effects on memory and regulatory T cells. Worth noting for this clone: Its antigen is currently unknown.

TCRdb keeps only in-frame clones here, not all; method: immunoSEQ multiplex PCR. This table has approximately 98,000 clones, around 94% appearing once. The study, taken as a whole, reports: Proliferating siplizumab-cultured Tregs lacked confirmed suppressive function. Alloreactive sequences traceable to unstimulated CD4+ memory cells declined significantly under siplizumab. Contribution to the alloresponse seemed major for naive T cells, which also seemed more diverse than memory cells.

Germline loops: CDR1 WSHSY, CDR2 SAAADI. The CDR3 runs to 15 residues. Trimming cost V 4 bases and J 4 bases, with 14 bases left between them. Sequencing input: non-Treg CD4+ T cells sorted from blood. The TCR was taken from a human donor in good health. The V call is TRBV10-2, the J call TRBJ1-5; a weak D match, TRBD1 (5 bases). For the CDR3, the DNA is TGCGCCAGCAGTGTAATGGGACTCTTTAATCAGCCCCAGCATTTT. It is translated as CASSVMGLFNQPQHF.